What follows are 26 T cell receptor beta chains derived from one specimen sequenced in a study of early T cells in non-severe SARS-CoV-2 infection. TCRdb independently ran MiXCR on the 5' RACE reads; one entry per CDR3 protein. The data contain tens of thousands of distinct CDR3 sequences, approximately 10% of them singletons. The material sequenced was whole blood. The receptors stem from an adult who was a healthcare worker with PCR-confirmed SARS-CoV-2 infection or an uninfected control (not recorded which).

This clonotype was seen repeatedly, ten times or more. CDR3 protein: CSVTWTGGGYGYTF. The CDR3 region has the DNA TGCAGCGTCACTTGGACAGGGGGTGGCTATGGCTACACCTTC. The chain is built from TRBV29-1 and TRBJ1-2; 10 bases line up with TRBD1. Per the germline V gene, CDR1 is SQVTM and CDR2 is ANQGSEA. This CDR3 region has 14 residues. The J segment lost 4 bases and the V segment lost 6 bases, leaving 8 bases of the junction unmatched.

In nucleotides, the CDR3 is TGCGCCAGCAGCTTGATGGTCGGGGGCAATGAGCAGTTCTTC. This encodes CASSLMVGGNEQFF. The V call is TRBV5-1, the J call TRBJ2-1; tentatively, D is TRBD2 (6 bases). The CDR3 consists of 14 residues. Looked up from germline, CDR1 is SGHRS and CDR2 is YFSETQ. V lost 1 base and J 6 bases, leaving 11 bases between the germline ends.

The chain is built from TRBV6-5 and TRBJ1-2; D possibly corresponds to TRBD1 (6 bases). V was pared by 5 bases and J by 8 bases, with 15 bases between. The CDR3 has 13 amino acids. Germline V CDR1 and CDR2: MNHEY, SVGAGI. The CDR3 DNA reads as TGTGCCAGCAGTAAGACAGGATCCAAGGGCTACACCTTC. Translating gives CASSKTGSKGYTF.

This clonotype was seen a handful of times. The chain employs TRBV20-1 and TRBJ2-1, with D unresolved. Germline V gene sequence: CDR1 DFQATT, CDR2 SNEGSKA (reference sequence). The CDR3 length is 10 residues. Between the trimmed V and J ends, which lost 4 bases and 5 bases, there was a span of 3 bases. As DNA, the CDR3 is TGCAGTGCTACAGACAATGAGCAGTTCTTC. This gives the protein CSATDNEQFF.

This clonotype was recorded at least ten times. V usage is TRBV5-5 and J usage is TRBJ2-3; TRBD2 matches 10 bases. The V gene end was trimmed by 4 bases and the J gene end by 6 bases; junction bases not matched to a gene: 8. Germline V gene lookup returns CDR1 SGHKS and CDR2 YYEKEE (reference sequence). CDR3 length: 15 amino acids. The CDR3 DNA reads TGTGCCAGCAGCACAGCGGGGGGGCCTTCCGATACGCAGTATTTT. It codes for CASSTAGGPSDTQYF.

At least ten counts were recorded for this clonotype. This chain connects TRBV29-1 to TRBJ2-5; weak D call: TRBD2 (6 bases). The CDR3 consists of 14 residues. Trimming pared 2 bases from V and 1 base from J, leaving 11 bases between. Germline CDR1 is SQVTM and CDR2 is ANQGSEA. The CDR3 spells CSVEPPSAQETQYF. DNA for the CDR3: TGCAGCGTTGAACCCCCTAGCGCCCAAGAGACCCAGTACTTC.

The chain links TRBV20-1 to TRBJ2-2; D is unresolved. Trimming cost V 3 bases and J 3 bases, with 14 bases left between them. CDR3 length: 15 residues. Germline CDR1 and CDR2: DFQATT and SNEGSKA (reference sequence). The CDR3 loop reads CSARNSRDYTGELFF. The CDR3 DNA follows: TGCAGTGCTAGGAACTCTAGGGATTACACCGGGGAGCTGTTTTTT.

This rearrangement joins TRBV5-1 to TRBJ1-2, with D unclear. The CDR3 length is 12 residues. Germline V gene lookup returns CDR1 SGHRS and CDR2 YFSETQ. The germline V and J ends were trimmed by 4 bases and 2 bases, with 6 bases remaining between them. The CDR3 region has the DNA TGCGCCAGCAGCGAATCAAACTATGGCTACACCTTC. Amino acid sequence: CASSESNYGYTF.

This rearrangement joins TRBV7-8 to TRBJ2-6; D remains unclear. V lost 6 bases to trimming and J lost 4 bases, with 13 bases between them. Germline CDR1 and CDR2: SGHVS and FQNEAQ. The CDR3 consists of 15 residues. The CDR3 bases are TGTGCCAGCAGTCGACATCTGTTGGGGGCCAACGTCCTGACTTTC. Translated: CASSRHLLGANVLTF. The full variable domain, rest sourced from reference TRBV7-8 and TRBJ2-6, is GAGVSQSPRYKVAKRGQDVALRCDPISGHVSLFWYQQALGQGPEFLTYFQNEAQLDKSGLPSDRFFAERPEGSVSTLKIQRTQQEDSAVYLCASSRHLLGANVLTFGAGSRLTVL.

In this sample, this clonotype turned up many times. The chain is built from TRBV6-2 or TRBV6-3 and TRBJ1-2; D is undetermined. V was shortened by 2 bases and J by 0 bases, with 10 bases between the two germline ends. The CDR3 is 15 amino acids. Looked up from germline, CDR1 is MNHEY and CDR2 is SVGEGT. CDR3 protein: CASSYRASSNYGYTF. As DNA, the CDR3 is TGTGCCAGCAGTTACCGGGCCAGCTCTAACTATGGCTACACCTTC.

This clonotype was observed many times. The chain recombines TRBV3-1 with TRBJ1-4, with D hard to call. From germline, CDR1 is LGHDT and CDR2 YNNKEL (reference sequence). The ends were cut back, 1 base at V and 5 bases at J, with 5 bases in the middle. CDR3 length: 13 residues. CDR3 bases: TGTGCCAGCAGCCAAGTCCCAAATGAAAAACTGTTTTTT. The encoded protein is CASSQVPNEKLFF. The full variable domain, rest sourced from reference TRBV3-1 and TRBJ1-4, is DTAVSQTPKYLVTQMGNDKSIKCEQNLGHDTMYWYKQDSKKFLKIMFSYNNKELIINETVPNRFSPKSPDKAHLNLHINSLELGDSAVYFCASSQVPNEKLFFGSGTQLSVL.

The J gene is TRBJ2-2, the V gene TRBV5-4; no reliable D call. The CDR3 has 13 amino acids. CDR1 and CDR2 (germline): SGHNT, YYREEE (reference sequence). Deletions cut 5 bases from V and 7 bases from J, with 12 bases between. CDR3 sequence reads: CASSQPPIGELFF. The DNA of the CDR3 is TGTGCCAGCAGTCAACCCCCGATCGGGGAGCTGTTTTTT.

In its sample, this clonotype was seen many times. One end of the junction varies from germline; a read error may be responsible. This chain joins TRBV12-3 or TRBV12-4 and TRBJ2-5; the match to TRBD1 covers 7 bases. The CDR3 consists of 15 residues. Written as DNA, the CDR3 is TGTGCCAGCAGTTTCCGGGACAGCCCTCAAGTGACCCAGTACTTC. As protein: CASSFRDSPQVTQYF.

This clonotype was recorded many times. The V and J genes are TRBV5-1 and TRBJ1-1; 9 nucleotides match TRBD1. The CDR3 is made up of 16 amino acids. J gave up 0 bases and V 2 bases, and 5 bases lay outside the gene matches. Germline assignment: CDR1 SGHRS and CDR2 YFSETQ. This CDR3 is CASSFRTGEMNTEAFF. The CDR3 DNA sequence: TGCGCCAGCAGCTTCCGGACAGGGGAGATGAACACTGAAGCTTTCTTT.

This clonotype was found many times. The rearrangement links TRBV6-5 to TRBJ1-2, with a possible D match to TRBD1 (6 bases). This CDR3 region has 14 residues. Germline V gene sequence: CDR1 MNHEY, CDR2 SVGAGI. The ends were cut back, 4 bases at V and 6 bases at J, with 15 bases in the middle. The CDR3 bases are TGTGCCAGCAGTTTACAGGGAGTTAAGGATGGCTACACCTTC. Residues: CASSLQGVKDGYTF.

This clonotype was counted at least ten times. The genes are TRBV7-2 and TRBJ2-3; possible D gene TRBD1, 7 bases. There are 15 residues in the CDR3. CDR1 and CDR2 (germline): SGHTA, FQGNSA. Trimming stripped 3 bases from V and 0 bases from J, with 10 bases between. CDR3 sequence (DNA): TGTGCCAGCAGCTTCAGGGGGGACAGCACAGATACGCAGTATTTT. Protein product: CASSFRGDSTDTQYF.

Ten or more counts support this clonotype. The rearrangement links TRBV29-1 to TRBJ2-3, with 13 positions matching TRBD2. Germline lookup yields CDR1 SQVTM and CDR2 ANQGSEA. The CDR3 loop spans 17 amino acids. Trimming took 2 bases from V and 6 from J; bases not matched to a gene: 11. The DNA of the CDR3 is TGCAGCGTTGAACCCAGAGGACTAGCGGGGGATCTGGATACGCAGTATTTT. Amino acid sequence: CSVEPRGLAGDLDTQYF.

V gene TRBV5-1 combines with J gene TRBJ2-7, with 11 bases that match TRBD2. This CDR3 comprises 15 residues. Germline V gives CDR1 SGHRS, CDR2 YFSETQ. V lost 2 bases to trimming and J lost 5 bases; unmatched junction nucleotides: 6. Here the CDR3 reads CASSLTSGSADEQYF. The CDR3 region has the DNA TGCGCCAGCAGCTTAACTAGCGGGAGCGCGGACGAGCAGTACTTC.

This clonotype was seen many times. V and J are TRBV20-1 and TRBJ2-7, with D unclear. The length of the CDR3 is 13 residues. V lost 3 bases to trimming and J lost 0 bases, with 9 bases between them. The germline V gene has CDR1 DFQATT and CDR2 SNEGSKA (reference sequence). The CDR3 DNA sequence: TGCAGTGCTAGTTATGTAGTCTCCTACGAGCAGTACTTC. Its protein is CSASYVVSYEQYF.

This clonotype has at least ten counts. The chain employs TRBV11-2 and TRBJ2-2, with D possibly being TRBD1 (6 bases). From germline, CDR1 is SGHAT and CDR2 FQNNGV. V was shortened by 5 bases and J by 1 base, with 14 bases between the two germline ends. CDR3 length: 16 amino acids. CDR3 in DNA: TGTGCCAGCAGCGAGACCCCGGGACAGAACACCGGGGAGCTGTTTTTT. This translates into CASSETPGQNTGELFF.

The sample holds many counts of this clonotype. The J gene is TRBJ2-1, the V gene TRBV5-1; 7 nucleotides line up with TRBD1. CDR1 and CDR2 (germline): SGHRS, YFSETQ. The CDR3 extends over 15 amino acids. V lost 4 bases and J lost 2; bases outside the gene matches: 6. Here the CDR3 reads CASSPRQGTYNEQFF. The CDR3 bases are TGCGCCAGCAGCCCTAGACAGGGTACCTACAATGAGCAGTTCTTC.

This clonotype was recorded at least ten times. The chain uses TRBV2 and TRBJ2-2; 10 bases line up with TRBD1. This CDR3 is 15 amino acids long. V lost 7 bases and J lost 6; bases outside the gene matches: 8. Germline assignment: CDR1 SNHLY and CDR2 FYNNEI. For the CDR3, the DNA is TGTGCCAGCATATTCGGGACAGGGGTCGCCGGGGAGCTGTTTTTT. Translation gives CASIFGTGVAGELFF.

This clonotype has at least ten counts. The V call is TRBV7-2, the J call TRBJ2-5; 8 bases align to TRBD2. CDR1 SGHTA and CDR2 FQGNSA come from the germline V gene. The V gene end was trimmed by 5 bases and the J gene end by 3 bases; junction bases not matched to a gene: 8. The CDR3 consists of 15 residues. This chain's CDR3 is CASSIGGAGEETQYF. CDR3 coding DNA: TGTGCCAGCAGCATCGGAGGAGCGGGAGAAGAGACCCAGTACTTC.

At least ten counts were recorded for this clonotype. The CDR3 spells CASSSLAGHYNEQFF. CDR3 DNA sequence: TGCGCCAGCAGCTCGCTAGCGGGGCACTACAATGAGCAGTTCTTC. The chain is built from TRBV5-1 and TRBJ2-1, with TRBD2 matching over 9 bases. The ends lost 3 bases at V and 3 bases at J; junction bases unmatched: 4. The germline V gene encodes CDR1 SGHRS and CDR2 YFSETQ. This CDR3 region has 15 residues.

This clonotype was seen repeatedly, ten times or more. This chain uses TRBV5-8 with TRBJ2-7; no definite D call. The V gene's germline CDR1 is SGHTS and CDR2 YDEGEE. Trimming took off 4 bases at V and 5 bases at J, with 25 bases between the two ends. The CDR3 has 17 residues. In DNA, the CDR3 is TGTGCCAGCAGCGTGGGGTACCACCCCTCCCTCGAGGACGAGCAGTACTTC. As protein: CASSVGYHPSLEDEQYF.

This clonotype was seen repeatedly, ten times or more. CDR3 protein: CATGHSTDTQYF. The CDR3 nucleotides read TGTGCCACGGGACACAGCACAGATACGCAGTATTTT. The chain employs TRBV24-1 and TRBJ2-3, with D possibly being TRBD1 (6 bases). Between the trimmed V and J ends, which lost 10 bases and 0 bases, there was a span of 7 bases. This CDR3 has 12 residues. Germline V gene data show CDR1 as KGHDR and CDR2 as SFDVKD.